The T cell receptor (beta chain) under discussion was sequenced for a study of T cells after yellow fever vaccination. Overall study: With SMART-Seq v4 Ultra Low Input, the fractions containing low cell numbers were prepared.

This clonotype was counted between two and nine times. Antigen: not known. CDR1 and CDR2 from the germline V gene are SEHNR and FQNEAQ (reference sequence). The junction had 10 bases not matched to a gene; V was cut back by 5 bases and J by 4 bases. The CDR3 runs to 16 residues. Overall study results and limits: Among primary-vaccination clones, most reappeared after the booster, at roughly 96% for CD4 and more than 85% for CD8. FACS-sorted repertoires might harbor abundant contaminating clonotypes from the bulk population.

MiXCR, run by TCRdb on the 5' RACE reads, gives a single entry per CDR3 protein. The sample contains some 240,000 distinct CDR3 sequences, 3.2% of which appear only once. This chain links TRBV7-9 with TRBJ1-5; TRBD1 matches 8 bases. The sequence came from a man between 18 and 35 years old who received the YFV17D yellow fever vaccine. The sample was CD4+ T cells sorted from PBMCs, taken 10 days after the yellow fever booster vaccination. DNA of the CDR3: TGTGCCAGCAGCGGCCCTTCCGGGACAGGAAATCAGCCCCAGCATTTT. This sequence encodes CASSGPSGTGNQPQHF.